This T cell receptor beta chain emerged from a study of CD8 T cells in Susac syndrome. General observations from the study: The number of individuals included in the study's TCR sequencing and HLA analysis was acknowledged as relatively small.

The RNA input was roughly 0.45 to 1 ug, and it was reverse transcribed with random hexamers. TCRdb independently ran MiXCR on the immunoSEQ multiplex PCR reads; one entry per CDR3 protein. Seen here are 190,000 or so distinct CDR3 sequences, around 95% observed once, and the top ten hold around 0.08%. Comments on this clonotype: Its antigen is unidentified.

The CDR3 runs to 13 residues. CDR1 is LGHDT and CDR2 is YNNKEL in the germline V gene (reference sequence). Deletions cut 2 bases from V and 7 bases from J, with 9 bases between. The source material was CD4+ T cells from PBMCs. This sequence joins TRBV3-1 and TRBJ1-5; no firm D call. This sequence originates from a human donor with multiple sclerosis. For the CDR3, the DNA is TGTGCCAGCAGCCAATTAGCAGAACAGCCCCAGCATTTT. Translation: CASSQLAEQPQHF.